This T cell receptor beta chain emerged from a study of blood T cell repertoires in COVID-19. Study background: Samples of COVID-19 (acute and convalescent) were obtained from the United States, Italy and Spain. T cells, B-cell-depleted T cells, or PBMCs supplied cDNA or gDNA.

Original processing methods: Estimation of nucleated cell counts was performed using reference gene primer amplification. Libraries were prepared by immunoSEQ multiplex PCR; TCRdb keeps only in-frame clonotypes and omits some of them. The DNA was the basis for D and trimming; V, J and clone size are from that table. Of over 90,000 clones in the sample, more than 85% were seen once. The CDR3 is 16 amino acids. Per the germline V gene, CDR1 is MGHRA and CDR2 is YSYEKL. V was pared by 3 bases and J by 2 bases, with 7 bases of the junction left unmatched. The rearrangement links TRBV4-1 to TRBJ2-1, with TRBD1 matching over 7 bases. The sample comprised peripheral blood. The sequence was collected from a man aged 18 to 29 with acute or convalescent COVID-19. For the CDR3, the DNA is TGCGCCAGCAGCCACTTAACAGGGGACCCCTACAATGAGCAGTTCTTC. It is translated as CASSHLTGDPYNEQFF.